This T cell receptor (beta chain) originates from a study of low-dose radiotherapy and immunotherapy resistance in tumors. Across the whole study: Intravenous administration to patients comprised nivolumab at 240 mg every two weeks and ipilimumab at 1 mg/kg every six weeks. Patients received cyclophosphamide 200 mg/m2 intravenously every two weeks, the day before radiation-immunotherapy. TRAV and TRBV primers primed cDNA for both TCRalpha and TCRbeta.

Indicated time point: before trial treatment. CDR1 is SGHDT and CDR2 is YYEEEE in the germline V gene. This CDR3 is built from 14 residues. Losses at the gene ends were 4 bases for V and 6 bases for J; bases not matched to a gene: 8. TCRs underwent about 22 PCR cycles of amplification with a constant-region primer and V-primer adapter. TCRdb reprocessed the reads via MiXCR and lists one record per CDR3 protein. The sample lists about 47,000 distinct CDR3 sequences; about an eighth were seen once. This clonotype showed up many times. This sample comprised PBMCs, obtained before treatment. This sequence was found in a female donor with ovarian cancer. The genes are TRBV5-6 and TRBJ2-7; TRBD2 matches 9 bases. The CDR3: CASSMERGAGEQYF. The CDR3 DNA follows: TGTGCCAGCAGCATGGAGCGGGGGGCAGGCGAGCAGTACTTC.